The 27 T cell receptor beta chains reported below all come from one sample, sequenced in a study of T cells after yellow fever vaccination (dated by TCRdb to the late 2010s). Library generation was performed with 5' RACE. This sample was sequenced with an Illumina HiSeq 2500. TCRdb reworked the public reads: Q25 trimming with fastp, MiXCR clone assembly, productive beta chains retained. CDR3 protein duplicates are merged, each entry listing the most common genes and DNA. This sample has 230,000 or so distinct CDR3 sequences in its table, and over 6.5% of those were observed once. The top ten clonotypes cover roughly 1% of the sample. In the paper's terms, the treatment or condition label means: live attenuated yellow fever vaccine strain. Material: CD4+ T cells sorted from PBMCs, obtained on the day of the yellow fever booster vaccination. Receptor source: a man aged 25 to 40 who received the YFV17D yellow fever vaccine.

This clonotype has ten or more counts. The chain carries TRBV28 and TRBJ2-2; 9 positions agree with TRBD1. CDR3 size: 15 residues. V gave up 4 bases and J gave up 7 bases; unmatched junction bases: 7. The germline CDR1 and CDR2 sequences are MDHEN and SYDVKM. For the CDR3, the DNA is TGTGCCAGCAGTTCTCCGGGACAGGGCGTCGGGGAGCTGTTTTTT. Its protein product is CASSSPGQGVGELFF. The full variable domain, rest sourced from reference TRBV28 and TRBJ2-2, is DVKVTQSSRYLVKRTGEKVFLECVQDMDHENMFWYRQDPGLGLRLIYFSYDVKMKEKGDIPEGYSVSREKKERFSLILESASTNQTSMYLCASSSPGQGVGELFFGEGSRLTVL.

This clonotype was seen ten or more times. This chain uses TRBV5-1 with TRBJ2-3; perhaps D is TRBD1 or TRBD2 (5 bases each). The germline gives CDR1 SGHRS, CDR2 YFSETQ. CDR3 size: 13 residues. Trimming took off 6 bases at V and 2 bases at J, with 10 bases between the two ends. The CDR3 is CASTGQATDTQYF. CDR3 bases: TGCGCCAGCACGGGGCAAGCCACAGATACGCAGTATTTT.

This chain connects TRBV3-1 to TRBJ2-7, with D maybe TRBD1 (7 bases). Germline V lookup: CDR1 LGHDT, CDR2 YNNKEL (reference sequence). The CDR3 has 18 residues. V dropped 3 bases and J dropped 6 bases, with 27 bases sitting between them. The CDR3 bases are TGTGCCAGCAGCCACAGCAGGGGGTCATCGGGAGCACGGCTCGAGCAGTACTTC. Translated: CASSHSRGSSGARLEQYF.

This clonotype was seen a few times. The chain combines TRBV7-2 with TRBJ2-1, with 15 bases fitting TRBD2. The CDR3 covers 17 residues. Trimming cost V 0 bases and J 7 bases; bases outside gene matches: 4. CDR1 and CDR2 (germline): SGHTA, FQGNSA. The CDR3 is CASSLAAGTSGRNEQFF. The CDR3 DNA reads TGTGCCAGCAGCTTAGCCGCCGGGACTAGCGGGAGGAATGAGCAGTTCTTC.

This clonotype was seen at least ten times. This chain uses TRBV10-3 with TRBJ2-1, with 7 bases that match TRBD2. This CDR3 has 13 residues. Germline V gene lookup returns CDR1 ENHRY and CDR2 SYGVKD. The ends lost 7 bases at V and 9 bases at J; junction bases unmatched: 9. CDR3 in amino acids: CAITPAGESEQFF. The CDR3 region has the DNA TGTGCCATCACCCCGGCGGGAGAATCTGAGCAGTTCTTC.

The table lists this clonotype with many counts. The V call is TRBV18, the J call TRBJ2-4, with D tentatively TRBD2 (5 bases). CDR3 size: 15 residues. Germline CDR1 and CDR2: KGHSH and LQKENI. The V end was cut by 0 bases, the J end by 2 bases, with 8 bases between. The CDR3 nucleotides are TGTGCCAGCTCACCACCTTCGGGGTCCAAAAACATTCAGTACTTC. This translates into CASSPPSGSKNIQYF.

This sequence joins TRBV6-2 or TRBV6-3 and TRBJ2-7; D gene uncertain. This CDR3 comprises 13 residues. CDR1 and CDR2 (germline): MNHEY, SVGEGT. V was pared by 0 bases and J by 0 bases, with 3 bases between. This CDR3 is CASSYSSSYEQYF. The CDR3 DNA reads TGTGCCAGCAGTTACTCATCCTCCTACGAGCAGTACTTC.

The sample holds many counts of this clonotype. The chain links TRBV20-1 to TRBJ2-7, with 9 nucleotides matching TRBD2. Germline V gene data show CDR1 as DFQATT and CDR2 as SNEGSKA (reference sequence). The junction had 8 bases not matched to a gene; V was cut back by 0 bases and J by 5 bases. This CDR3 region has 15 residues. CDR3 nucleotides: TGCAGTGCTAGAGATCTAGTAGCGGGAGTAGACGAGCAGTACTTC. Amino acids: CSARDLVAGVDEQYF.

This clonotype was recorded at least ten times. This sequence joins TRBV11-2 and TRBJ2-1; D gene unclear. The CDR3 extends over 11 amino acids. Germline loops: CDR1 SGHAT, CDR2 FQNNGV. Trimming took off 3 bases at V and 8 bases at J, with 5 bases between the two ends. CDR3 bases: TGTGCCAGCAGCTTTGTGTATGAGCAGTTCTTC. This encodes CASSFVYEQFF.

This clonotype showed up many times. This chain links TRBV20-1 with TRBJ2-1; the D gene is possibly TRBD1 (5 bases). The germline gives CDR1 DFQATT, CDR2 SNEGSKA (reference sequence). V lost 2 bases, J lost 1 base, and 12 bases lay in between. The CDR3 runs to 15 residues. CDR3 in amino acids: CSARIPGKSYNEQFF. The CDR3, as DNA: TGCAGTGCTAGAATCCCAGGGAAATCCTACAATGAGCAGTTCTTC.

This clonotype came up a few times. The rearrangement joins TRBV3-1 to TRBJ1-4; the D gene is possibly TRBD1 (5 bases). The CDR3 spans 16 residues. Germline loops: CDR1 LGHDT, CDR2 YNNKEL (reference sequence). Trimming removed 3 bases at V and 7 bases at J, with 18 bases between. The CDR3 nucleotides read TGTGCCAGCAGCCACTCAGGCGGGGCCCCAAGTGAAAAACTGTTTTTT. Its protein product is CASSHSGGAPSEKLFF.

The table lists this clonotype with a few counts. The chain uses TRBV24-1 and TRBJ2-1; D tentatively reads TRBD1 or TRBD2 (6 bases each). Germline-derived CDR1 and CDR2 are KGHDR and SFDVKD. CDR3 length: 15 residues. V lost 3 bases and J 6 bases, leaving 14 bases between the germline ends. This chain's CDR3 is CATSDRGTPRNEQFF. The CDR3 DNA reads TGTGCCACCAGTGATAGGGGGACTCCTCGCAATGAGCAGTTCTTC.

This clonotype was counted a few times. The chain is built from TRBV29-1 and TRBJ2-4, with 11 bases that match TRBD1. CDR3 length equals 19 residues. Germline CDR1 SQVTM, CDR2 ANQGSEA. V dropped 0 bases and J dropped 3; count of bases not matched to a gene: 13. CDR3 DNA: TGCAGCGTTGAAGAAAGACCCTATTCCGGGACAGGGGGCAAAAACATTCAGTACTTC. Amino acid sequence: CSVEERPYSGTGGKNIQYF.

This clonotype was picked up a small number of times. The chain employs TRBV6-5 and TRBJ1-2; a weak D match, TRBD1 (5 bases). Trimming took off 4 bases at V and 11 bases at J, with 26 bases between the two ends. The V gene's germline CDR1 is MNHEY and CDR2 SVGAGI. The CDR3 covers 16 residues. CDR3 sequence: CASSSPLTAGLVRYTF. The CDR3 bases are TGTGCCAGCAGTTCCCCTCTGACAGCTGGGCTAGTTAGGTACACCTTC.

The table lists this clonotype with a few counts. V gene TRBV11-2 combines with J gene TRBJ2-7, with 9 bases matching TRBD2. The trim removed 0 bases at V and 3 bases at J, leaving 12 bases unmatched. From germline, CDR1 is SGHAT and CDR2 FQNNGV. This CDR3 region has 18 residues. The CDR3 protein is CASSLEGSSSGSFYEQYF. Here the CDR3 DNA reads TGTGCCAGCAGCTTAGAGGGTTCGAGTAGCGGGAGCTTCTACGAGCAGTACTTC.

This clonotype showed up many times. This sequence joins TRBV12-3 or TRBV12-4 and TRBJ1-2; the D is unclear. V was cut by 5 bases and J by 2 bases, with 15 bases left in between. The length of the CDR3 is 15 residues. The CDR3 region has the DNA TGTGCCAGCAGTACTGAGAGCCCCTTGAACTATGGCTACACCTTC. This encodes CASSTESPLNYGYTF.

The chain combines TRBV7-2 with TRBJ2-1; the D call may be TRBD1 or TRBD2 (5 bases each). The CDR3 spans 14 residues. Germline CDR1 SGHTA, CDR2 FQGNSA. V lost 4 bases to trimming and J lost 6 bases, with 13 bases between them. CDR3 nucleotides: TGTGCCAGCAGCTGGGACGCCGCCGGCAATGAGCAGTTCTTC. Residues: CASSWDAAGNEQFF.

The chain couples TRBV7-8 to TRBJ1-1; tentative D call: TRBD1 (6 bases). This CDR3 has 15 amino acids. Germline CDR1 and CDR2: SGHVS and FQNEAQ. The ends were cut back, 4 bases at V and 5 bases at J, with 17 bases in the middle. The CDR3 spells CASSSYNRDGTEAFF. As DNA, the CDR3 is TGTGCCAGCAGCTCATATAACAGGGATGGAACTGAAGCTTTCTTT.

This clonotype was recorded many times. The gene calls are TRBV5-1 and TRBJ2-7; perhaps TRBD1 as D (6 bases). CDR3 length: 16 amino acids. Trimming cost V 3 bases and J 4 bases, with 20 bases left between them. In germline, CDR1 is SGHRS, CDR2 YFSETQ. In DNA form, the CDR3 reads TGCGCCAGCAGCTCCCCTGGGCAAAGTCAGGGGTACGAGCAGTACTTC. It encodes CASSSPGQSQGYEQYF.

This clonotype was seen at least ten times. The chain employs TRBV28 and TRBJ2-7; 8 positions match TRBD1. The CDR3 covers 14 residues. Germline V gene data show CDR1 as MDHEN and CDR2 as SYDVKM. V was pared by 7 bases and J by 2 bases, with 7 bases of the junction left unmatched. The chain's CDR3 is CASTQLDRAYEQYF. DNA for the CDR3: TGTGCCAGCACCCAGCTGGACAGGGCCTACGAGCAGTACTTC.

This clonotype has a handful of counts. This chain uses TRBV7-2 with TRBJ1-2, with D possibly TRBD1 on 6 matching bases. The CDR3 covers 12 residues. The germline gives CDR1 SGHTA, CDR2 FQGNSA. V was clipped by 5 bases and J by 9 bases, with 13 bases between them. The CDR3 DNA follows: TGTGCCAGCAGCCTGGGGGGGGCTCGCTACACCTTC. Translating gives CASSLGGARYTF.

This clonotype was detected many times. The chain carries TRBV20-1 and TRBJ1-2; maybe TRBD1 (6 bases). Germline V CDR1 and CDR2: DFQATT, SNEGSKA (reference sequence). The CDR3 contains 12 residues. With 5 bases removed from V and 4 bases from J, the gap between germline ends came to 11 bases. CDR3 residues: CSARTGTYGYTF. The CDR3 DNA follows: TGCAGTGCTCGAACAGGGACCTATGGCTACACCTTC.

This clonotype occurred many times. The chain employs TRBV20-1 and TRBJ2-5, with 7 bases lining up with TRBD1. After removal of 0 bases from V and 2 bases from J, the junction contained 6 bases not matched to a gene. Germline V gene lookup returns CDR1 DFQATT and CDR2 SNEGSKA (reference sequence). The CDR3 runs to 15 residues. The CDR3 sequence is CSARDSGQLQETQYF. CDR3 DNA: TGCAGTGCTAGAGACTCGGGACAGTTACAAGAGACCCAGTACTTC.

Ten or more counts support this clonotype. CDR3 in DNA: TGCGCCAGCAGCTGGGGGCCCCAATCCAATGAAAAACTGTTTTTT. As protein: CASSWGPQSNEKLFF. The V call is TRBV5-1, the J call TRBJ1-4; D perhaps matches TRBD1 (6 bases). The CDR3 runs to 15 residues. Trimming pared 3 bases from V and 5 bases from J, leaving 14 bases between. CDR1 SGHRS and CDR2 YFSETQ come from the germline V gene.

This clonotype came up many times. CDR3: CASSSIKNTEAFF. The CDR3 DNA sequence: TGTGCCAGCAGTTCCATAAAGAACACTGAAGCTTTCTTT. This chain joins TRBV6-5 and TRBJ1-1, with D uncertain. Trimming took 4 bases from V and 1 from J, leaving 7 bases between them. Germline CDR1 is MNHEY and CDR2 is SVGAGI. The CDR3 consists of 13 residues.

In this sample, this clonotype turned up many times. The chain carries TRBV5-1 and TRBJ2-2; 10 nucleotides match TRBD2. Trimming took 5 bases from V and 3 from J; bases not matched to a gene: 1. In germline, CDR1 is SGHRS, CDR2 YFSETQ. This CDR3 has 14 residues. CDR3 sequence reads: CASRGTSDTGELFF. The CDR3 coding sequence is TGCGCCAGCAGGGGGACTAGCGACACCGGGGAGCTGTTTTTT.

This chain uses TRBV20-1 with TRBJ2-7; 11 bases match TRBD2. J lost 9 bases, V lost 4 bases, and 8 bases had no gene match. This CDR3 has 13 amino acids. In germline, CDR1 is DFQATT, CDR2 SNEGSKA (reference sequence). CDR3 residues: CSANHPSGRSQYF. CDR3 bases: TGCAGTGCTAATCACCCTAGCGGGAGGTCGCAGTACTTC.